This TCR beta chain was found in a study of siplizumab effects on memory and regulatory T cells. Overall study results and limits: The drug siplizumab significantly decreased the alloreactive sequences that could be traced to unstimulated CD4+ memory cells.

In this sample, this clone turned up a few times. What it binds is unknown. Assay used: immunoSEQ multiplex PCR; TCRdb lists only in-frame clones, some missing. In the table there are about 100,000 clones, more than 85% of which are singletons. This CDR3 is 14 amino acids long. The germline CDR1 and CDR2 sequences are SGDLS and YYNGEE. The germline V and J ends were trimmed by 0 bases and 6 bases, with 10 bases remaining between them. The rearrangement uses TRBV9 and TRBJ1-5, with a tentative D call TRBD1 (6 bases). The clonotype originates from a human donor in good health. Some clones in this sample may be carry-over from other donors' samples. Source material: CD4+ T cells sorted from blood. The CDR3 loop is CASSVEGGRQPQHF. CDR3 DNA: TGTGCCAGCAGCGTAGAGGGGGGCCGTCAGCCCCAGCATTTT.